This TCR beta chain was recovered during a study of T cell responses to AZD1222 COVID-19 vaccine. Study-wide findings and caveats: Two AZD1222 doses significantly raised spike-specific TCR breadth and depth over controls. The span of vaccine-associated CD4 TCRs extended across spike, with dominance at 160-218 and 743-854. Reportedly, nearly half of unique spike TCRs recognized epitopes outside B.1.351/B.1.1.7 mutations. Donors skewed white British and female; clonal diversity was possibly underestimated.

Points on this clone: What it binds is not known.

Sequencing was performed with immunoSEQ multiplex PCR; in TCRdb, only in-frame clones are kept and a portion is missing. The sample lists about 160,000 clones, 94% seen once, with roughly 1.3% in the top ten. The material sequenced was peripheral blood, taken on day 0 of AZD1222 vaccination. The receptor was derived from an adult in good health.

Here the CDR3 reads CASSSPGPDQPQHF. DNA for the CDR3: TGTGCCAGCAGTTCCCCCGGACCGGATCAGCCCCAGCATTTT. J is TRBJ1-5 and V is TRBV25-1; no firm D call. Trimming left V 5 bases short and J 5 bases short, with 13 bases between. Germline lookup yields CDR1 MGHDK and CDR2 SYGVNS. The CDR3 has 14 residues.